This entry concerns a single T cell receptor (beta chain). The data were taken from a study of blood T cells in healthy people across ages. The CDR3 extends over 16 amino acids. V lost 7 bases to trimming and J lost 3 bases; unmatched junction nucleotides: 13. Using a J-beta primer mix together with a sample-barcoded 5' primer, a second PCR was run for about 6 to 12 cycles. TCRdb reprocessed the 5' RACE reads with MiXCR, giving one entry per CDR3 protein. There are 1,800,000 or so distinct CDR3 sequences in the sample; 39% occur only once, and more than 20% lies in the top ten. The sequenced sample was blood. The V call is TRBV12-3 or TRBV12-4, the J call TRBJ2-3, with 7 bases that match TRBD1. This TCR came from a human donor in good health. The DNA of the CDR3 is TGTGCCAGCACCCCATTAGGGACAGTGAGTACAGATACGCAGTATTTT. Residues: CASTPLGTVSTDTQYF.